This TCR beta chain came from a study of blood T cell repertoires in COVID-19. This clone has only one observation. Clones were read by immunoSEQ multiplex PCR, and TCRdb kept only the in-frame ones, dropping some. The sample lists 400,000 to 450,000 clones, 90% seen once, with about 0.6% in the top ten. The ends lost 5 bases at V and 4 bases at J; junction bases unmatched: 8. The germline V gene encodes CDR1 SNHLY and CDR2 FYNNEI. The CDR3 consists of 15 residues. The chain recombines TRBV2 with TRBJ2-5; 9 nucleotides align to TRBD2. The clonotype was recovered from a man in his late teens or twenties who had recovered from COVID-19. The sample taken for sequencing was PBMCs or T cells enriched from blood (not recorded which). The CDR3 loop reads CASSPSTSGLETQYF. CDR3 sequence (DNA): TGTGCCAGCAGTCCCTCGACTAGCGGCCTAGAGACCCAGTACTTC.